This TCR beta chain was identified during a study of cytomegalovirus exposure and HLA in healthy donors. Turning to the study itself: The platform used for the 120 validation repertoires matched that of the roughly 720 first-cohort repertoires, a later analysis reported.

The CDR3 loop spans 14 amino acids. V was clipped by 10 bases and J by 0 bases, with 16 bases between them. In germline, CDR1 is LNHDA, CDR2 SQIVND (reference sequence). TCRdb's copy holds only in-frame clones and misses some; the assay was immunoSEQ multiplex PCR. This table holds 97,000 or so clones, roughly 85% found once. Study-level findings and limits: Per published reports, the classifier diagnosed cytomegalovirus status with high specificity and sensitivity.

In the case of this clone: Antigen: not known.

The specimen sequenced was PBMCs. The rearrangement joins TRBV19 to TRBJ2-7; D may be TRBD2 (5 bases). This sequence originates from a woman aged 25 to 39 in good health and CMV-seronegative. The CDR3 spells CATTTSGGSYEQYF. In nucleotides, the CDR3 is TGTGCCACCACAACCAGCGGAGGCTCCTACGAGCAGTACTTC.